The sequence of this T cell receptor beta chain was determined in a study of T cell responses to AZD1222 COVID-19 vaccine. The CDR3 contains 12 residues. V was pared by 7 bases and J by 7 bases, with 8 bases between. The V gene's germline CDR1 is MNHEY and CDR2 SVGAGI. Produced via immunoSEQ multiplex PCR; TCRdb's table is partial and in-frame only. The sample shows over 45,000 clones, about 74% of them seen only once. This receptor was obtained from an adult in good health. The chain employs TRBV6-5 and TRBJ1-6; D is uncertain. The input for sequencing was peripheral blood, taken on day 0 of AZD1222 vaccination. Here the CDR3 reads CASTVMNSPLHF. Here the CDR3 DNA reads TGTGCCAGCACCGTCATGAATTCACCCCTCCACTTT.